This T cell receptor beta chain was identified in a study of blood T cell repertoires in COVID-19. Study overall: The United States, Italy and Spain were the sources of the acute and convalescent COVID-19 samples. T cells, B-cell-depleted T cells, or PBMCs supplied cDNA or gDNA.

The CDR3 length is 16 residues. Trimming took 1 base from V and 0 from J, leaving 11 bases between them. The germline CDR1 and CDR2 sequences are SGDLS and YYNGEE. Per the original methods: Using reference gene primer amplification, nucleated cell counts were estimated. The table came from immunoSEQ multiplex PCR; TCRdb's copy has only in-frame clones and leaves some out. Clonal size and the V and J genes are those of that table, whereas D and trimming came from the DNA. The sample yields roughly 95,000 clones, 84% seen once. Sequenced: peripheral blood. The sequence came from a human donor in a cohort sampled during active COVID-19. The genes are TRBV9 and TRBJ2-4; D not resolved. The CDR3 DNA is TGTGCCAGCAGCGTAACCCCCTTACTAGCCAAAAACATTCAGTACTTC. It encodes CASSVTPLLAKNIQYF.